A single sample is the source of the 11 T cell receptor beta chains below, sequenced in a study of blood T cell repertoires in COVID-19. TCRdb's copy holds only in-frame clones and misses some; the assay was immunoSEQ multiplex PCR. Among roughly 190,000 clones listed, about 80% were seen once. The sequencing input was peripheral blood. These receptors originate from an older woman with COVID-19, enrolled during active disease.

The genes are TRBV5-1 and TRBJ1-4; 7 bases map to TRBD1. This CDR3 is built from 15 residues. The trim removed 4 bases at V and 5 bases at J, leaving 8 bases unmatched. Germline CDR1 is SGHRS and CDR2 is YFSETQ. The CDR3 protein is CASSEIRGENEKLFF. CDR3 sequence (DNA): TGCGCCAGCAGCGAGATCAGGGGGGAGAATGAAAAACTGTTTTTT.

This chain links TRBV7-3 with TRBJ2-2; the match to TRBD2 covers 12 bases. Germline V gene data show CDR1 as SGHTA and CDR2 as FQGTGA. Trimming at V came to 8 bases and at J to 3 bases, leaving 7 bases not matched to a gene. The CDR3 runs 16 residues. DNA of the CDR3: TGTGCCAGCGGACTAGCGGGGCCCAGGGACACCGGGGAGCTGTTTTTT. Protein: CASGLAGPRDTGELFF.

V and J are TRBV16 and TRBJ1-1, with D hard to call. Looked up from germline, CDR1 is KGHSY and CDR2 is FQNENV. V was cut by 4 bases and J by 3 bases, with 15 bases left in between. This CDR3 contains 15 residues. Here the CDR3 DNA reads TGTGCCAGCAGCCCCCTAAGGACTGACTACACTGAAGCTTTCTTT. It translates to CASSPLRTDYTEAFF.

V usage is TRBV2 and J usage is TRBJ2-7; D possibly corresponds to TRBD1 (5 bases). Germline V lookup: CDR1 SNHLY, CDR2 FYNNEI. The ends were cut back, 2 bases at V and 3 bases at J, with 5 bases in the middle. The CDR3 loop spans 12 amino acids. The CDR3 nucleotides are TGTGCCAGCAGTGAAAGGGGCTACGAGCAGTACGTC. It yields the protein CASSERGYEQYV.

The V gene is TRBV7-2, the J gene TRBJ1-2, with TRBD1 matching 7 bases. V trimming: 5 bases; J trimming: 5 bases; junction bases outside the gene matches: 11. The CDR3 length is 15 residues. Germline CDR1 reads SGHTA; CDR2 reads FQGNSA. Written as DNA, the CDR3 is TGTGCCAGCAGCGTTCCGGGACAGCTTTTTTATGGCTACACCTTC. It codes for CASSVPGQLFYGYTF.

The chain couples TRBV5-1 to TRBJ2-5, with D possibly matching TRBD2 (5 bases). V was trimmed by 0 bases and J by 4 bases, leaving 10 bases between them. CDR3 length equals 14 residues. The germline CDR1 and CDR2 sequences are SGHRS and YFSETQ. The CDR3 DNA reads TGCGCCAGCAGCTTGGACGGGGATCGAGAGACCCAGTACTTC. This encodes CASSLDGDRETQYF. Based on the CDR3 plus reference TRBV5-1 and TRBJ2-5, the full variable domain is KAGVTQTPRYLIKTRGQQVTLSCSPISGHRSVSWYQQTPGQGLQFLFEYFSETQRNKGNFPGRFSGRQFSNSRSEMNVSTLELGDSALYLCASSLDGDRETQYFGPGTRLLVL.

V gene TRBV5-1 combines with J gene TRBJ1-3; 11 nucleotides align to TRBD1. Per germline, CDR1 SGHRS and CDR2 YFSETQ. The CDR3 consists of 15 residues. The junction had 5 bases not matched to a gene; V was cut back by 1 base and J by 8 bases. The CDR3 is CASSLYGTGGDTIYF. CDR3 DNA: TGCGCCAGCAGCTTGTATGGGACAGGGGGAGACACCATATATTTT.

This clone was recorded only once. V and J are TRBV2 and TRBJ2-3, with 8 bases aligning to TRBD2. V shed 2 bases, J shed 1 base, and the junction held 8 bases outside the gene matches. CDR3 length: 17 amino acids. Per germline, CDR1 SNHLY and CDR2 FYNNEI. Here the CDR3 reads CASSEIKPGLGTDTQYF. Here the CDR3 DNA reads TGTGCCAGCAGTGAAATCAAGCCGGGACTAGGCACAGATACGCAGTATTTT.

The chain couples TRBV5-6 to TRBJ2-2; D possibly corresponds to TRBD1 (5 bases). Deletions cut 0 bases from V and 7 bases from J, with 10 bases between. CDR3 length: 14 amino acids. Germline V gene sequence: CDR1 SGHDT, CDR2 YYEEEE. The CDR3 DNA reads TGTGCCAGCAGCTTGGCGGCAGGGTACGGGGAGCTGTTTTTT. It specifies CASSLAAGYGELFF.

With regard to this clone: The same CDR3 arises from other DNA sequences in this sample as well. V and J are TRBV5-1 and TRBJ2-1, with 11 bases fitting TRBD2. V lost 2 bases to trimming and J lost 4 bases; unmatched junction nucleotides: 2. Germline-derived CDR1 and CDR2 are SGHRS and YFSETQ. The CDR3 sequence is 15 residues long. This CDR3 is CASSLTSGSYNEQFF. CDR3 in DNA: TGCGCCAGCAGCTTAACTAGCGGGAGTTACAATGAGCAGTTCTTC.

The chain carries TRBV12-5 and TRBJ2-2; 7 bases are shared with TRBD1. V gave up 3 bases and J gave up 4 bases; unmatched junction bases: 8. The CDR3 has 16 residues. Germline lookup yields CDR1 LGHNT and CDR2 FRNRAP. The CDR3 coding sequence is TGTGCTAGTGGTTTAAGCCAGGGGGTCAGCACCGGGGAGCTGTTTTTT. Residues: CASGLSQGVSTGELFF.